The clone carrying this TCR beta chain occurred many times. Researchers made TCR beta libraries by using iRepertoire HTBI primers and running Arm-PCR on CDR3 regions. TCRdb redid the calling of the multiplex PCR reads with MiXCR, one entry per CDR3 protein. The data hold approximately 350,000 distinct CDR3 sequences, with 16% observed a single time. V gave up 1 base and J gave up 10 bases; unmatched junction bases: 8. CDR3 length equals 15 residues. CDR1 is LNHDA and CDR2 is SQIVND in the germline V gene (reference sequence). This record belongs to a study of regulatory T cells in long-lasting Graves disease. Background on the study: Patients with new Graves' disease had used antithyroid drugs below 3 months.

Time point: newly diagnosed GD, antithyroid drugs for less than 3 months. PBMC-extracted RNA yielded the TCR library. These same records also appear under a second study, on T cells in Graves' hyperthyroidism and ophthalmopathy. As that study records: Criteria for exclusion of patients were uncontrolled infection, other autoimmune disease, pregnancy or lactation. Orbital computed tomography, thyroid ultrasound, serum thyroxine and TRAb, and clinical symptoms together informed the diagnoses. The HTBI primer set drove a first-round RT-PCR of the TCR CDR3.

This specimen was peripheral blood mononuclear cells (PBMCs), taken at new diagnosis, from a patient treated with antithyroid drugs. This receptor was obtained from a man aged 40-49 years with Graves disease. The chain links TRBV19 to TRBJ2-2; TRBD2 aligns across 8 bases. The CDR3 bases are TGTGCCAGTAGTATAGGCGGGGGGATTGCTGCGGAGCTGTTTTTT. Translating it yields CASSIGGGIAAELFF.